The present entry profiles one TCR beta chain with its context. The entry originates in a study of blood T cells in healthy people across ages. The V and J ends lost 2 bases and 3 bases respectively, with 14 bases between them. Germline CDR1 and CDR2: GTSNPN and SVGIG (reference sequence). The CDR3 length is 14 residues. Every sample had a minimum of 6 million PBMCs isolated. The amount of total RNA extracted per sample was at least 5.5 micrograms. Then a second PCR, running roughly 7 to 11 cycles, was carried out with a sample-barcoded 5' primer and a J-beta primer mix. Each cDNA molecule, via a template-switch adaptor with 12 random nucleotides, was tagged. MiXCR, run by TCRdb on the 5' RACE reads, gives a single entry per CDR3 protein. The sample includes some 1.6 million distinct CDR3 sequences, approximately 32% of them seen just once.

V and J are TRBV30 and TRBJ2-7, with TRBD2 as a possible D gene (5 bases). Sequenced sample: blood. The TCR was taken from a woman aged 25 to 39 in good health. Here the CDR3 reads CAWSLTFGNYEQYF. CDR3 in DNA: TGTGCCTGGAGTTTGACTTTCGGGAACTACGAGCAGTACTTC.